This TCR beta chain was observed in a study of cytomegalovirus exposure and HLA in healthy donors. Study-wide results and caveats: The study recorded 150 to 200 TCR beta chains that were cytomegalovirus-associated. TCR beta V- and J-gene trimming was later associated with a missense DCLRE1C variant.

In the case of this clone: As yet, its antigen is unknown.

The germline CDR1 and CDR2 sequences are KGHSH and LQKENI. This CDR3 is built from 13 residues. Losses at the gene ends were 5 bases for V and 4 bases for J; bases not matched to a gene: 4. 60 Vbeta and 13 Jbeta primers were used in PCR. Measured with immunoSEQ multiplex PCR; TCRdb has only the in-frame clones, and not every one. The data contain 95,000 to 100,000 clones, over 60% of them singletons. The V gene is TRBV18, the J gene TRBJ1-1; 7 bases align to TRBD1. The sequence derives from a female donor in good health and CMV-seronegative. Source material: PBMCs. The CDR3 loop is CASSVQGGTEAFF. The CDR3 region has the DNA TGTGCCAGCTCAGTCCAGGGGGGCACTGAAGCTTTCTTT.